This T cell receptor (beta chain) was obtained from a study of T cell changes during pregnancy in multiple sclerosis. The trim removed 3 bases at V and 5 bases at J, leaving 6 bases unmatched. Per germline, CDR1 MNHNS and CDR2 SASEGT. The CDR3 extends over 14 amino acids. The repertoire was sequenced with immunoSEQ multiplex PCR; TCRdb's copy has only in-frame clones and lacks some. The profile shows 49,000 or so clones, around 92% of them singletons. The chain uses TRBV6-1 and TRBJ1-1; 7 bases agree with TRBD1. The TCR was taken from a female donor with multiple sclerosis, enrolled in a pregnancy study. The sample in question was peripheral blood, obtained in the third trimester of pregnancy. As DNA, the CDR3 is TGTGCCAGCAGTGAGTCAGGGGGTTATACTGAAGCTTTCTTT. It encodes CASSESGGYTEAFF.